What follows are 18 T cell receptor beta chains derived from one specimen sequenced in a study of blood T cell repertoires in COVID-19. Assay: immunoSEQ multiplex PCR; the TCRdb copy retains only in-frame clones and omits some. The data hold about 180,000 clones, with under 85% observed a single time. Sample: peripheral blood. The receptors were sampled from a woman aged 65 to 85 with COVID-19, enrolled during active disease.

The rearrangement uses TRBV5-5 and TRBJ2-1, with 9 bases matching TRBD2. Germline V gene data show CDR1 as SGHKS and CDR2 as YYEKEE (reference sequence). V trimming: 5 bases; J trimming: 4 bases; junction bases outside the gene matches: 7. The CDR3 has 15 residues. This chain's CDR3 is CASSFRLAAYNEQFF. DNA for the CDR3: TGTGCCAGCAGTTTCAGACTAGCGGCATACAATGAGCAGTTCTTC.

The V and J genes are TRBV7-2 and TRBJ1-3, with 8 positions matching TRBD1. Germline V gene lookup returns CDR1 SGHTA and CDR2 FQGNSA. The V and J ends lost 0 bases and 3 bases, in that order; junction bases with no gene match: 1. The CDR3 has 15 amino acids. Here the CDR3 DNA reads TGTGCCAGCAGCTTAGCAGGACAGGGTGGAAACACCATATATTTT. Protein product: CASSLAGQGGNTIYF.

This chain uses TRBV21-1 with TRBJ2-7; TRBD1 is taken as the D call from the table, unchecked against the DNA. TRBV21-1 is labeled a pseudogene. This CDR3 comprises 15 residues. The DNA of the CDR3 is TGTGCCAGCAGCAAATCCGCCTTGGGCCCACGCGAGCAGTACTTC. It encodes CASSKSALGPREQYF.

The chain joins TRBV2 to TRBJ2-1; TRBD2 might be the D (5 bases). The CDR3 runs to 13 residues. Looked up from germline, CDR1 is SNHLY and CDR2 is FYNNEI. V lost 5 bases and J 4 bases, leaving 9 bases between the germline ends. The CDR3 nucleotides are TGTGCCAGCAGTTTTAGCGCGTACAATGAGCAGTTCTTC. This encodes CASSFSAYNEQFF.

The chain is built from TRBV7-9 and TRBJ1-1; the match to TRBD1 covers 8 bases. In germline, CDR1 is SEHNR, CDR2 FQNEAQ (reference sequence). V lost 1 base to trimming and J lost 10 bases; unmatched junction nucleotides: 11. The CDR3 covers 15 residues. The CDR3 reads CASSLGSQGVIRAFF. CDR3 sequence (DNA): TGTGCCAGCAGCTTAGGTTCACAGGGGGTTATCCGAGCTTTCTTT.

The V and J genes are TRBV24-1 and TRBJ2-1, with 7 nucleotides matching TRBD1. The CDR3 extends over 13 amino acids. Germline V gene lookup returns CDR1 KGHDR and CDR2 SFDVKD. Germline trimming cut 6 bases from V and 4 bases from J; bases unmatched to any gene: 2. CDR3 in amino acids: CATSRDSYNEQFF. The CDR3, as DNA: TGTGCCACCAGTCGGGACAGTTACAATGAGCAGTTCTTC.

The chain is built from TRBV6-5 and TRBJ1-2; TRBD1 matches 10 bases. The CDR3 totals 13 residues. CDR1 and CDR2 (germline): MNHEY, SVGAGI. V shed 7 bases, J shed 4 bases, and the junction held 3 bases outside the gene matches. The CDR3: CASTGTGAYGYTF. CDR3 sequence (DNA): TGTGCCAGCACCGGGACAGGGGCCTATGGCTACACCTTC.

This clone was observed once. The chain has TRBV28 and TRBJ2-7, with 7 bases lining up with TRBD1. The V segment lost 5 bases and the J segment 5 bases; nucleotides outside the gene matches: 9. The CDR3 is made up of 14 amino acids. Germline values: CDR1 MDHEN, CDR2 SYDVKM. This chain's CDR3 is CASSPYTGDHEQYF. The CDR3 coding sequence is TGTGCCAGCAGTCCCTATACAGGGGACCACGAGCAGTACTTC.

The V gene is TRBV27, the J gene TRBJ1-1; 9 bases map to TRBD1. The V and J ends lost 6 bases and 1 base, in that order; junction bases with no gene match: 6. The CDR3 consists of 15 residues. Per germline, CDR1 MNHEY and CDR2 SMNVEV (reference sequence). The CDR3 loop is CASRTWDRENTEAFF. CDR3 DNA: TGTGCCAGCAGGACCTGGGACAGGGAGAACACTGAAGCTTTCTTT.

The gene calls are TRBV27 and TRBJ2-7, with a tentative D call TRBD1 (6 bases). Germline V CDR1 and CDR2: MNHEY, SMNVEV (reference sequence). The ends were cut back, 5 bases at V and 8 bases at J, with 22 bases in the middle. This CDR3 spans 15 amino acids. The CDR3, as DNA: TGTGCCAGCAGTCCTCCCGAGACAGGACCCGGAAAGCAGTACTTC. Amino acid sequence: CASSPPETGPGKQYF.

This clone was seen a handful of times. This rearrangement joins TRBV28 to TRBJ2-1; a possible D gene is TRBD2 (5 bases). The V gene lost 4 bases and the J gene lost 10 bases, with 8 bases spanning the gap. CDR1 and CDR2 from the germline V gene are MDHEN and SYDVKM. CDR3 length equals 11 residues. The CDR3 DNA is TGTGCCAGCAGTTCCGGGGAGGAGCAGTTCTTC. Residues: CASSSGEEQFF.

This chain joins TRBV14 and TRBJ2-3; D unresolved. The CDR3 runs 14 residues. Germline V gene lookup returns CDR1 SGHDN and CDR2 FVKESK. V was pared by 4 bases and J by 0 bases, with 8 bases between. CDR3 nucleotides: TGTGCCAGCAGCCCCCGGAGAAGCACAGATACGCAGTATTTT. It encodes CASSPRRSTDTQYF. The full variable domain, in which reference TRBV14 and TRBJ2-3 provide the parts outside the CDR3, is EAGVTQFPSHSVIEKGQTVTLRCDPISGHDNLYWYRRVMGKEIKFLLHFVKESKQDESGMPNNRFLAERTGGTYSTLKVQPAELEDSGVYFCASSPRRSTDTQYFGPGTRLTVL.

The chain couples TRBV6-5 to TRBJ1-2; TRBD1 aligns across 10 bases. The CDR3 sequence is 12 residues long. CDR1 is MNHEY and CDR2 is SVGAGI in the germline V gene. The junction had 4 bases not matched to a gene; V was cut back by 7 bases and J by 8 bases. CDR3 region: CASTDRGKGYTF. In DNA, the CDR3 is TGTGCCAGCACGGACAGGGGGAAAGGCTACACCTTC.

The chain recombines TRBV2 with TRBJ2-3; 8 nucleotides match TRBD2. The J segment lost 3 bases and the V segment lost 2 bases, leaving 4 bases of the junction unmatched. Germline V lookup: CDR1 SNHLY, CDR2 FYNNEI. The CDR3 is made up of 15 amino acids. CDR3 loop: CASSENGRATDTQYF. For the CDR3, the DNA is TGTGCCAGCAGTGAAAACGGGAGGGCAACAGATACGCAGTATTTT.

The genes are TRBV12-3 or TRBV12-4 and TRBJ2-7; 10 nucleotides line up with TRBD1. Trimming took 4 bases from V and 6 from J; bases not matched to a gene: 3. This CDR3 is built from 13 residues. The CDR3 protein is CASSSGTGVEQYF. The CDR3 coding sequence is TGTGCCAGCAGTTCCGGGACAGGGGTCGAGCAGTACTTC.

The gene calls are TRBV24-1 and TRBJ2-7; 7 bases fit TRBD2. V lost 3 bases, J lost 2 bases, and 6 bases stayed unmatched. From germline, CDR1 is KGHDR and CDR2 SFDVKD. The CDR3 loop spans 15 amino acids. The DNA of the CDR3 is TGTGCCACCAGTGATCCTAGCGGACCTACCTACGAGCAGTACTTC. Its protein is CATSDPSGPTYEQYF.

This chain connects TRBV28 to TRBJ1-5, with D tentatively TRBD1 (5 bases). There are 16 residues in the CDR3. CDR1 and CDR2 from the germline V gene are MDHEN and SYDVKM. The V end lost 3 bases, the J end lost 5 bases, and 17 bases lay between the germline ends. CDR3 in amino acids: CASSFLSKGEDQPQHF. CDR3 DNA: TGTGCCAGCAGTTTCCTTTCTAAAGGGGAGGATCAGCCCCAGCATTTT.

The V and J genes are TRBV24-1 and TRBJ1-4; D is uncertain. The CDR3 is made up of 16 amino acids. V was cut by 4 bases and J by 2 bases, with 13 bases left in between. Per germline, CDR1 KGHDR and CDR2 SFDVKD. CDR3 nucleotide sequence: TGTGCCACCAGTGACCTAATAGCGCTGACTAATGAAAAACTGTTTTTT. It codes for CATSDLIALTNEKLFF.